These 13 T cell receptor beta chains were sequenced from one sample in a study of vaccination effects on CD4 cells after COVID-19. Antigen specificity for these receptors is unknown. The culture ran for roughly ten days before CD4+ T cells were isolated. The repertoire was sequenced with immunoSEQ multiplex PCR; TCRdb's copy has only in-frame clones and lacks some. The data show tens of thousands of clones, approximately 73% seen once. The sample consisted of CD4+ T cells from PBMCs cultured without peptide, taken before COVID-19 vaccination. The source of these receptors is a human donor who received a COVID-19 vaccine.

The sample holds a few counts of this clone. The rearrangement links TRBV14 to TRBJ1-5; D unresolved. The CDR3 spans 15 residues. The V and J ends lost 0 bases and 5 bases respectively, with 11 bases between them. Germline V gene lookup returns CDR1 SGHDN and CDR2 FVKESK. CDR3 sequence (DNA): TGTGCCAGCAGCCAAGAACGTAGGATGGATCAGCCCCAGCATTTT. It translates to CASSQERRMDQPQHF.

The V gene is TRBV4-1, the J gene TRBJ2-3; 8 nucleotides align to TRBD2. The CDR3 is 16 residues long. Trimming cost V 4 bases and J 0 bases; bases outside gene matches: 6. Germline V CDR1 and CDR2: MGHRA, YSYEKL. The CDR3 DNA reads as TGCGCCAGCAGCCCCTTCGGGAGGGGGAGCACAGATACGCAGTATTTT. Translating it yields CASSPFGRGSTDTQYF.

The V and J genes are TRBV5-1 and TRBJ2-4; TRBD2 is a possible D gene (6 bases). V was trimmed by 3 bases and J by 6 bases, leaving 13 bases between them. This CDR3 contains 14 residues. Germline values: CDR1 SGHRS, CDR2 YFSETQ. The CDR3 DNA sequence: TGCGCCAGCAGCTCCGGGACTCTAACAAACATTCAGTACTTC. Translating gives CASSSGTLTNIQYF.

The chain combines TRBV7-9 with TRBJ1-6, with TRBD1 matching 9 bases. The germline CDR1 and CDR2 sequences are SEHNR and FQNEAQ (reference sequence). V gave up 1 base and J gave up 9 bases; unmatched junction bases: 1. The length of the CDR3 is 14 residues. CDR3 bases: TGTGCCAGCAGCTTAGGACAGGGGGGTTCACCCCTCCACTTT. This sequence encodes CASSLGQGGSPLHF.

The V gene is TRBV28, the J gene TRBJ1-1; D is unresolved. The CDR3 runs 15 residues. The V end lost 5 bases, the J end lost 4 bases, and 17 bases lay between the germline ends. Germline values: CDR1 MDHEN, CDR2 SYDVKM. Here the CDR3 reads CASSEGPGWRTEAFF. The CDR3 nucleotides are TGTGCCAGCAGTGAGGGCCCCGGATGGCGCACTGAAGCTTTCTTT.

The chain couples TRBV4-1 to TRBJ1-1; D may be TRBD1 (5 bases). This CDR3 comprises 17 residues. Trimming shortened V by 0 bases and J by 1 base, and 15 bases separated the two germline ends. Looked up from germline, CDR1 is MGHRA and CDR2 is YSYEKL. In nucleotides, the CDR3 is TGCGCCAGCAGCCAAGAAGGACGGGGGTGGGGGAACACTGAAGCTTTCTTT. Its protein is CASSQEGRGWGNTEAFF.

The CDR3 sequence: CAISAGGANTEAFF. In DNA, the CDR3 is TGTGCCATCAGCGCAGGGGGCGCAAACACTGAAGCTTTCTTT. This chain connects TRBV10-3 to TRBJ1-1, with TRBD1 identical over 8 bases. The V gene end was trimmed by 6 bases and the J gene end by 2 bases; junction bases not matched to a gene: 5. The CDR3 is made up of 14 amino acids. Germline-derived CDR1 and CDR2 are ENHRY and SYGVKD.

This clone has more than one count but fewer than ten. The V and J genes are TRBV7-9 and TRBJ2-1; perhaps TRBD2 as D (5 bases). CDR3 length equals 16 residues. V dropped 5 bases and J dropped 6 bases, with 20 bases sitting between them. Germline V CDR1 and CDR2: SEHNR, FQNEAQ (reference sequence). The CDR3, as DNA: TGTGCCAGCAGCCCTCGGGGTAATCGCGTTCTCAATGAGCAGTTCTTC. It encodes CASSPRGNRVLNEQFF.

The V and J genes are TRBV28 and TRBJ1-2, with 9 bases fitting TRBD1. J was trimmed by 8 bases and V by 6 bases; bases with no gene match: 7. From germline, CDR1 is MDHEN and CDR2 SYDVKM. The CDR3 consists of 13 residues. The DNA of the CDR3 is TGTGCCAGCAGCCCGGACAGGGGAAGGGGCTACACCTTC. It is translated as CASSPDRGRGYTF.

The chain joins TRBV5-1 to TRBJ2-3; TRBD2 matches at 11 bases. CDR3 length: 15 residues. The germline gives CDR1 SGHRS, CDR2 YFSETQ. The ends lost 4 bases at V and 1 base at J; junction bases unmatched: 2. The CDR3 is CASSPGLAGTDTQYF. CDR3 sequence (DNA): TGCGCCAGCAGCCCGGGACTAGCGGGCACAGATACGCAGTATTTT.

The chain combines TRBV10-3 with TRBJ1-1, with a possible D match to TRBD1 (6 bases). Germline V lookup: CDR1 ENHRY, CDR2 SYGVKD. V was clipped by 5 bases and J by 3 bases, with 16 bases between them. The CDR3 runs 15 residues. The CDR3 is CAISPRGGLYTEAFF. The CDR3 region has the DNA TGTGCCATCAGTCCCCGAGGGGGGCTTTACACTGAAGCTTTCTTT.

V is TRBV6-5 and J is TRBJ2-6; D ambiguous. The V end lost 6 bases, the J end lost 0 bases, and 9 bases lay between the germline ends. Looked up from germline, CDR1 is MNHEY and CDR2 is SVGAGI. The CDR3 sequence is 15 residues long. Here the CDR3 DNA reads TGTGCCAGCAGACCAGACAACTCTGGGGCCAACGTCCTGACTTTC. Translation: CASRPDNSGANVLTF.

This rearrangement joins TRBV6-2 or TRBV6-3 to TRBJ2-1; D may match TRBD1 or TRBD2 (5 bases each). V was pared by 7 bases and J by 13 bases, with 11 bases between. This CDR3 comprises 10 residues. CDR1 is MNHEY and CDR2 is SVGEGT in the germline V gene. The CDR3 here is CASNPGPQFF. In DNA, the CDR3 is TGTGCCAGCAACCCGGGACCCCAGTTCTTC.